This record concerns one T cell receptor (beta chain) sequence. Its specific antigen is unknown. No per-base quality is available; no much larger clone lies one base away. These data come from a study of blood T cell repertoires in COVID-19 (dated by TCRdb to 2018 to 2021). Regarding the complete study: Samples from collaborators originated in the United States, Italy and Spain and spanned both the acute and convalescent phases of COVID-19. The material from the prospective study consisted of cDNA or gDNA derived from T cells, B-cell-depleted T cells, or PBMCs. The dataset comprised deeply sampled blood TCRbeta repertoires from subjects exposed to, actively infected with, or recovered from COVID-19. The repertoires were released in a freely available public database intended as a resource for research on the immune response to SARS-CoV-2. Samples were obtained from the ongoing ImmuneRACE study (first 160 participants) and from 1,000 to 1,500 subjects provided by 6 global collaborators. The sample metadata nearly always contained a de-identified subject ID, COVID-19 status, age in years and sex. Where available, HLA class I and class II types were obtained from metadata supplied by the sample provider rather than from assay-based typing. Study-wide conclusions, independent of this receptor: The amount of clinical and demographic metadata varied by source and participant and was provided uncurated.

The V end gives up 5 bases and the J end 2 bases, leaving 4 bases in the junction not matched to a gene. CDR1 SNHLY and CDR2 FYNNEI were looked up in the germline V gene. The CDR3 runs 15 residues from the cysteine to the phenylalanine. Here the CDR3 DNA is all that survives: 45 bases in frame from base 1. One collaborating source in Seattle enrolled patients during active infection and followed them longitudinally through the course of disease. Each collaborating institution followed its own protocols to collect whole blood in K2EDTA tubes. For TCRbeta analysis, collaborators shipped samples as frozen whole blood, isolated PBMCs, or DNA extracted from either of those sample types. TCRbeta CDR3 regions were amplified from genomic DNA by means of the immunoSEQ Assay, a bias-controlled multiplex PCR. On the study's bioinformatics: The number of nucleated cells in each sample was estimated from the amplification of reference gene primers within the assay. To quantify the absolute abundance of each unique TCRbeta CDR3 rearrangement, sequence reads were collapsed and filtered. For each sample, productive Simpson clonality was calculated as the square root of Simpson's diversity index across productive rearrangements. Held by TCRdb, this immuneACCESS table contains in-frame sequences only and omits some clones. Under half of the omission traces to an unresolved V gene where checked; the cause of the rest is unknown. V, J and clone size are those of that table, while D and trimming were read from the DNA. The sample yields under 100,000 clones; roughly 84% were counted once. The ten largest clones take up 2.5% to 3.5% of the sample.

Rearrangement joined TRBV2 to TRBJ2-3; TRBD2 fits 10 bases in the junction. Input material: peripheral blood. The TCR was taken from a woman of 80 years or more with COVID-19, enrolled during active disease. The bases are TGTGCCAGCAGTCGTAGCGGGGGGTCCACAGATACGCAGTATTTT. This encodes CASSRSGGSTDTQYF.